This T cell receptor beta chain was profiled in a study of vaccination effects on CD4 cells after COVID-19. Study context: Everyone in the study got two shots of either the BNT162b2 or mRNA-1273 vaccine. Study-wide results and limits: By a late point after vaccination, infection- and vaccine-induced clones had shrunk markedly through clonal contraction. Healthy vaccine recipients' vaccine-induced clones were almost all SARS-CoV-2 mono-reactive.

Repertoires were generated with immunoSEQ multiplex PCR, while TCRdb's copy carries only in-frame clones and drops some. This sample carries about 38,000 clones, around 70% of them seen once, and the ten largest clones take approximately 22%. Unmatched junction bases numbered 8, after V lost 0 bases and J lost 0 bases. The CDR3 is 19 residues long. Germline V gives CDR1 KGHSH, CDR2 LQKENI. Sequencing was preceded by expansion of antigen-specific CD4+ T cells with viral peptide pools in the ViraFEST assay. When less than 12 days of culture had elapsed, CD4+ T cells were isolated. Nucleocapsid antibodies stayed negative before and after vaccination, showing no earlier SARS-CoV-2 infection. It was on days 3 and 7 that half the medium was replaced with IL-2 medium. Note on this clone: Its antigen is unidentified.

The sample in question was CD4+ T cells from PBMCs cultured with SARS-CoV-2 spike peptides, obtained before COVID-19 vaccination. This chain connects TRBV18 to TRBJ2-1; 10 bases are shared with TRBD2. This receptor was identified in a human donor who received a COVID-19 vaccine. DNA of the CDR3: TGTGCCAGCTCACCACCGGCTAGCGGGGGCCCCAGCTCCTACAATGAGCAGTTCTTC. This gives the protein CASSPPASGGPSSYNEQFF.